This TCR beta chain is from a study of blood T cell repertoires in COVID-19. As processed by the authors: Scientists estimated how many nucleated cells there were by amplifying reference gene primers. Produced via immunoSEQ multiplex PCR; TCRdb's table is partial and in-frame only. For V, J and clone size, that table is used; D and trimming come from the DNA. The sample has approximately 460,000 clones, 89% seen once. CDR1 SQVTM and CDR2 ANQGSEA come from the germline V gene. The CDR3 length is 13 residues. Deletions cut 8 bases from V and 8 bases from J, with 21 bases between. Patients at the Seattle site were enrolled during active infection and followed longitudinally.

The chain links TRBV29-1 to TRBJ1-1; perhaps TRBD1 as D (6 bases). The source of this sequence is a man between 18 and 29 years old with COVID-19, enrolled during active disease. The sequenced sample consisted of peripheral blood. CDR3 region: CSIRTDTGLEAFF. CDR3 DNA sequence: TGCAGCATTCGAACCGATACAGGGTTGGAAGCTTTCTTT.